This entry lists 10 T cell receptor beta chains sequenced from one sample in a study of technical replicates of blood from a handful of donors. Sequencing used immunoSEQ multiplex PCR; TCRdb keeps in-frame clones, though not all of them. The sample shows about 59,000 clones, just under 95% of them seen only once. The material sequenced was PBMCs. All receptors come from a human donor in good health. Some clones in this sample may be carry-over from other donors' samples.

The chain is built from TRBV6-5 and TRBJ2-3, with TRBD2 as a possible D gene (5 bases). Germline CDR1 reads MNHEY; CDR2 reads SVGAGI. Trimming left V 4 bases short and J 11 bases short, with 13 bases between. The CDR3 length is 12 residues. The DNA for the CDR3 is TGTGCCAGCAGTTGGCAGTCTGGGAGGCAGTATTTT. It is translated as CASSWQSGRQYF.

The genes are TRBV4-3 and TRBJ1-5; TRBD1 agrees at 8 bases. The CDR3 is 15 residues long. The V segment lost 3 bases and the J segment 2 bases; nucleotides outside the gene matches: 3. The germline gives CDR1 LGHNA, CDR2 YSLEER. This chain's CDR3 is CASSQEDRGNQPQHF. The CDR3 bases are TGCGCCAGCAGCCAGGAGGACAGGGGCAATCAGCCCCAGCATTTT.

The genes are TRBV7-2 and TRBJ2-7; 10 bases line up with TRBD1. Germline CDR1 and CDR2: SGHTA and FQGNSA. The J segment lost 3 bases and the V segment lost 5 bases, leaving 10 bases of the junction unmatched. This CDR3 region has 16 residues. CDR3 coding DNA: TGTGCCAGCAGCACCCTTACCGGGACAGGGGTCTACGAGCAGTACTTC. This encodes CASSTLTGTGVYEQYF.

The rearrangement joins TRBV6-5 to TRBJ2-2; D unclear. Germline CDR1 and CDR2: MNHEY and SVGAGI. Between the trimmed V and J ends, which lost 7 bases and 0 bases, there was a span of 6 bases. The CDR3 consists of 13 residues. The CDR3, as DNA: TGTGCCAGCAAGGAGTCGAACACCGGGGAGCTGTTTTTT. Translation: CASKESNTGELFF.

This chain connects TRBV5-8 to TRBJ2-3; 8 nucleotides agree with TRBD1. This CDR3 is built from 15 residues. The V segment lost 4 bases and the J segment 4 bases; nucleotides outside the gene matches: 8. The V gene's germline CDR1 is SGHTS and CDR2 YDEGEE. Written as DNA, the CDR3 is TGTGCCAGCAGCCCGGGACAGGCCCCTTCAGATACGCAGTATTTT. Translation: CASSPGQAPSDTQYF.

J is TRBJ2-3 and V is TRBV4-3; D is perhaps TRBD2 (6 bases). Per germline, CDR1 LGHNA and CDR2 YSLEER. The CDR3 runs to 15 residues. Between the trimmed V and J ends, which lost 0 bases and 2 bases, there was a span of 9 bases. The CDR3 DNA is TGCGCCAGCAGCCAAGATCGGAGGGTCACAGATACGCAGTATTTT. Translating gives CASSQDRRVTDTQYF.

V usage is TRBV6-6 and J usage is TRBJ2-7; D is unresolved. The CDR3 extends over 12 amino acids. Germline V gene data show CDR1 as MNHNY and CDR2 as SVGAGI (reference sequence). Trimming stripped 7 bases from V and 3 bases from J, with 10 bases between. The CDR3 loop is CASTLGDYEQYF. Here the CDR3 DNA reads TGTGCCAGCACCCTCGGTGACTACGAGCAGTACTTC.

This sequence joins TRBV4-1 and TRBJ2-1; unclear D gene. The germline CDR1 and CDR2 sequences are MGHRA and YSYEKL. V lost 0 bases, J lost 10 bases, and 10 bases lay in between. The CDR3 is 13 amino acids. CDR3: CASSQEVGLEQFF. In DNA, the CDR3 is TGCGCCAGCAGCCAAGAAGTGGGCCTAGAGCAGTTCTTC.

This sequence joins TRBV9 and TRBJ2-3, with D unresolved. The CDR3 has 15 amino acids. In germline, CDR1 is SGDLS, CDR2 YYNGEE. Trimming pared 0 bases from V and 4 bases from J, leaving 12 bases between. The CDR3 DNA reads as TGTGCCAGCAGCGTAGCCCAGACATTCCCAGATACGCAGTATTTT. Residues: CASSVAQTFPDTQYF.

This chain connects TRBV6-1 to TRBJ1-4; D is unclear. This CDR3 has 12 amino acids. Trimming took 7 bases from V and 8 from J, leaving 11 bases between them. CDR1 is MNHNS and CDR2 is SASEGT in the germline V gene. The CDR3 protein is CASTNGREKLFF. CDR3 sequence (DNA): TGTGCCAGCACCAATGGGAGGGAAAAACTGTTTTTT.